The T cell receptor (beta chain) described here comes from a study of CD8 T cells in Susac syndrome. Study details: The sequenced Susac syndrome patients comprised 5 or 6 with active disease and about eight in remission.

Random hexamers were used to reverse transcribe about 0.5 to 1 ug of RNA. TCRdb redid the calling of the immunoSEQ multiplex PCR reads with MiXCR, one entry per CDR3 protein. This sample has 100,000 to 150,000 distinct CDR3 sequences; about 93% occur once, and the top ten carry approximately 0.2%. Trimming removed 1 base at V and 8 bases at J, with 24 bases between. The CDR3 sequence is 17 residues long. CDR1 is SGDLS and CDR2 is YYNGEE in the germline V gene. Sequencing was carried out using CD8+ T cells from PBMCs. The origin of this receptor is a human donor with Susac syndrome. The chain carries TRBV9 and TRBJ1-2; TRBD1 might be the D (6 bases). The CDR3 reads CASSVTVDVNRDGGYTF. The CDR3 nucleotides are TGTGCCAGCAGCGTAACAGTCGATGTGAACAGGGACGGCGGCTACACCTTC.